This T cell receptor beta chain was sequenced in a study of blood T cell repertoires in COVID-19. Overall study context: The samples span acute and convalescent COVID-19 from the United States, Italy and Spain. The cDNA or gDNA used as material had been derived from T cells, B-cell-depleted T cells, or PBMCs.

In the original processing: It was from reference gene primer amplification that nucleated cell counts were estimated. Clones were read by immunoSEQ multiplex PCR, and TCRdb kept only the in-frame ones, dropping some. V, J and clone size derive from that table, while D and trimming were established from the DNA sequence. This sample yields nearly 45,000 clones, of which 84% are seen a single time; about 45% belongs to the top ten. The germline CDR1 and CDR2 sequences are SEHNR and FQNEAQ (reference sequence). This CDR3 is 14 amino acids long. The V gene end was trimmed by 1 base and the J gene end by 5 bases; junction bases not matched to a gene: 0.

The V gene is TRBV7-9, the J gene TRBJ2-1, with 9 bases that match TRBD1. The material sequenced was peripheral blood. The source is a human donor in a cohort sampled during active COVID-19. The CDR3 is CASSLGTGDNEQFF. CDR3 DNA: TGTGCCAGCAGCTTAGGGACAGGGGACAATGAGCAGTTCTTC. The whole variable domain, remainder taken from reference TRBV7-9 and TRBJ2-1, is DTGVSQNPRHKITKRGQNVTFRCDPISEHNRLYWYRQTLGQGPEFLTYFQNEAQLEKSRLLSDRFSAERPKGSFSTLEIQRTEQGDSAMYLCASSLGTGDNEQFFGPGTRLTVL.